This T cell receptor (beta chain) stems from a study of CD8+CD57+ T cells in acquired aplastic anemia. The CDR3 sequence is 15 residues long. Germline values: CDR1 SGHRS, CDR2 YFSETQ. V lost 1 base and J 2 bases, leaving 10 bases between the germline ends. It was genomic DNA that served as the template for profiling TCR beta VDJ and CDR3. TCRdb re-analysed the reads in MiXCR, keeping a single row per CDR3 protein. Of 150,000 to 200,000 distinct CDR3 sequences listed, roughly 60% were seen once; the top ten hold under 55%. This clonotype was recorded only once. Only patients with CD8+CD57+ cell expansion on flow cytometry were chosen for sequencing.

The chain carries TRBV5-1 and TRBJ2-1; no clear D. This clonotype was obtained from a human donor with aplastic anemia. Sequencing was performed on sorted CD4+, CD8+, or CD8+CD57+ T cells (not recorded which) from PBMCs. The CDR3 is CASSLSWNPYNEQFF. The DNA for the CDR3 is TGCGCCAGCAGCTTGTCCTGGAACCCCTACAATGAGCAGTTCTTC.